These T cell receptor beta chains were read from a single sample in a study of neurological immune-mediated disorders. TCRdb reprocessed the 5' RACE reads via MiXCR and lists one record per CDR3 protein. The data hold about 48,000 distinct CDR3 sequences, with 5.8% observed a single time. Sequenced: CD4+ T cells from blood. The receptors shown here come from a woman aged 18-29 years with multiple sclerosis. Each CDR3 is given with its conserved first and last residue. The D gene is left open where the match is weak. Expanded clones get a size class; other rows say once, few or many, or leave the size out.

D gene | J gene | V gene | clone size | CDR3 protein | CDR3 DNA
TRBD1 | TRBJ1-2 | TRBV20-1 | many | CSARDLPGQKNYGYTF | TGCAGTGCTAGAGATCTTCCGGGACAGAAAAACTATGGCTACACCTTC
- | TRBJ1-3 | TRBV6-5 | many | CASSPRPPPLNTIYF | TGTGCCAGCAGTCCAAGACCTCCCCCCCTAAACACCATATATTTT
- | TRBJ2-7 | TRBV20-1 | many | CSARLRQGSYEQYF | TGCAGTGCTAGATTAAGGCAGGGCTCCTACGAGCAGTACTTC
TRBD1 | TRBJ1-2 | TRBV7-2 | few | CASSLGGQGANYGYTF | TGTGCCAGCAGCTTAGGGGGACAGGGAGCTAACTATGGCTACACCTTC
- | TRBJ2-1 | TRBV10-3 | - | CAISESRASSSNEQFF | TGTGCCATCAGTGAGTCGAGGGCTTCGAGTAGCAATGAGCAGTTCTTC
TRBD1 | TRBJ1-1 | TRBV20-1 | many | CSAHRGFGTEAFF | TGCAGTGCTCACAGGGGATTTGGCACTGAAGCTTTCTTT
- | TRBJ1-1 | TRBV7-2 | many | CASSLFPGEAEAFF | TGTGCCAGCAGCTTATTCCCCGGTGAAGCTGAAGCTTTCTTT
TRBD1 | TRBJ2-3 | TRBV7-8 | many | CASSRDRGLSDTQYF | TGTGCCAGCAGCAGAGACAGGGGATTATCGGATACGCAGTATTTT
- | TRBJ1-6 | TRBV20-1 | many | CSAGGAGNSPLHF | TGCAGTGCTGGCGGGGCAGGCAATTCACCCCTCCACTTT
- | TRBJ2-1 | TRBV6-5 | many | CATTLGPNEQFF | TGTGCCACCACCCTTGGTCCGAATGAGCAGTTCTTC
- | TRBJ2-5 | TRBV20-1 | many | CSGRGAQETQYF | TGCAGTGGAAGGGGCGCTCAAGAGACCCAGTACTTC
- | TRBJ2-6 | TRBV7-3 | many | CASSSPPGTGANVLTF | TGTGCCAGCAGCTCCCCTCCCGGGACTGGGGCCAACGTCCTGACTTTC
TRBD1 | TRBJ2-1 | TRBV11-2 | many | CASSSSTGGAEQFF | TGTGCCAGCAGCTCTTCTACAGGGGGCGCTGAGCAGTTCTTC
TRBD1 | TRBJ2-7 | TRBV20-1 | many | CSAIRDRAHEQYF | TGCAGTGCTATCCGGGACAGGGCCCACGAGCAGTACTTC
- | TRBJ2-4 | TRBV28 | many | CASSLSGAKNIQYF | TGTGCCAGCAGTTTATCGGGGGCCAAAAACATTCAGTACTTC
- | TRBJ2-2 | TRBV30 | few | CAWTGLGGNTGELFF | TGTGCCTGGACAGGGCTTGGTGGTAACACCGGGGAGCTGTTTTTT
- | TRBJ2-3 | TRBV5-1 | many | CASSLDGYSTDTQYF | TGCGCCAGCAGCTTGGATGGGTATAGCACAGATACGCAGTATTTT
- | TRBJ2-7 | TRBV6-5 | many | CASTNHGGAVRYF | TGTGCCAGCACTAACCACGGCGGTGCCGTCCGGTACTTC
TRBD2 | TRBJ2-2 | TRBV7-9 | many | CASSFSLAGTSGSSNTGELFF | TGTGCCAGCAGCTTCTCCTTGGCCGGGACTAGCGGGAGTTCGAACACCGGGGAGCTGTTTTTT
TRBD1 | TRBJ1-6 | TRBV20-1 | many | CSARPGQGGVSPLHF | TGCAGTGCTAGGCCGGGACAGGGTGGAGTCTCACCCCTCCACTTT
- | TRBJ2-1 | TRBV29-1 | many | CSVEDQQFFRSYNEQFF | TGCAGCGTTGAAGATCAACAGTTTTTTCGCTCCTACAATGAGCAGTTCTTC
TRBD2 | TRBJ2-1 | TRBV11-2 | many | CASSPRLAGGWDEQFF | TGTGCCAGCAGCCCTCGACTAGCGGGGGGATGGGATGAGCAGTTCTTC
- | TRBJ1-2 | TRBV20-1 | many | CSARPRNTNYGYTF | TGCAGTGCTAGACCTCGGAATACTAACTATGGCTACACCTTC
- | TRBJ2-5 | TRBV9 | many | CASSAGLQETQYF | TGTGCCAGCAGCGCGGGACTTCAAGAGACCCAGTACTTC
TRBD2 | TRBJ2-1 | TRBV20-1 | many | CSARDPTSGRSLNEQFF | TGCAGTGCTAGAGATCCAACTAGCGGGAGGTCACTCAATGAGCAGTTCTTC
TRBD1 | TRBJ1-5 | TRBV12-3/TRBV12-4 | many | CASSLGQGFGNQPQHF | TGTGCCAGCAGTTTGGGACAGGGTTTCGGAAATCAGCCCCAGCATTTT
TRBD2 | TRBJ2-1 | TRBV7-6 | - | CASSPSGGAYNEQFF | TGTGCCAGCAGCCCCAGCGGGGGGGCGTACAATGAGCAGTTCTTC
- | TRBJ1-5 | TRBV27 | many | CASSRSSGGYSNQPQHF | TGTGCCAGCAGTAGAAGTTCCGGGGGTTATAGCAATCAGCCCCAGCATTTT
- | TRBJ2-2 | TRBV10-1 | - | CASSRTRAGGTGELFF | TGCGCCAGCAGCCGTACCCGGGCCGGTGGGACCGGGGAGCTGTTTTTT
- | TRBJ1-5 | TRBV27 | many | CASSLIGINQPQHF | TGTGCCAGCAGTTTAATTGGGATTAACCAGCCCCAGCATTTT
TRBD1 | TRBJ1-2 | TRBV5-5 | many | CASSYLAGGLNYGYTF | TGTGCCAGCAGCTACCTGGCAGGGGGGCTGAACTATGGCTACACCTTC
TRBD1 | TRBJ1-1 | TRBV25-1 | many | CASSPRTGGSAEAFF | TGTGCCAGCAGTCCCCGGACAGGGGGCTCGGCTGAAGCTTTCTTT
TRBD1 | TRBJ1-5 | TRBV20-1 | many | CSARDVRQGGNQPQHF | TGCAGTGCTAGAGATGTTCGTCAGGGGGGCAATCAGCCCCAGCATTTT
- | TRBJ1-6 | TRBV7-8 | many | CASSSTGFSSYNSPLHF | TGTGCCAGCAGCTCGACAGGTTTTAGCTCCTATAATTCACCCCTCCACTTT
- | TRBJ1-5 | TRBV19 | few | CASSIEGNQPQHF | TGTGCCAGTAGTATAGAGGGTAATCAGCCCCAGCATTTT
- | TRBJ2-3 | TRBV7-9 | many | CASSLQTQYF | TGTGCCAGCAGCTTACAAACGCAGTATTTT
- | TRBJ2-6 | TRBV14 | many | CASSRGAPGANVLTF | TGTGCCAGCAGCCGGGGGGCACCTGGGGCCAACGTCCTGACTTTC
TRBD1 | TRBJ2-5 | TRBV29-1 | few | CSVGQGAETQYF | TGCAGCGTTGGACAGGGGGCCGAGACCCAGTACTTC
- | TRBJ2-4 | TRBV6-1 | many | CASSERGTGVNIQYF | TGTGCCAGCAGTGAACGGGGCACCGGGGTTAACATTCAGTACTTC
TRBD1 | TRBJ1-5 | TRBV19 | - | CASTTWMDRGAGQPQHF | TGTGCCAGTACCACCTGGATGGACAGGGGAGCGGGTCAGCCCCAGCATTTT
TRBD2 | TRBJ2-2 | TRBV18 | few | CASSPTGGSTGTGELFF | TGTGCCAGCTCACCTACGGGGGGATCGACGGGTACCGGGGAGCTGTTTTTT
- | TRBJ2-5 | TRBV7-9 | many | CASTFTDQETQYF | TGTGCCAGCACCTTTACGGACCAAGAGACCCAGTACTTC
- | TRBJ2-5 | TRBV5-1 | many | CASSLAGGREETQYF | TGCGCCAGCAGCTTGGCGGGGGGCAGGGAAGAGACCCAGTACTTC
- | TRBJ2-5 | TRBV6-5 | many | CASSYRAYPTQETQYF | TGTGCCAGCAGTTACCGGGCCTACCCAACCCAAGAGACCCAGTACTTC